This T cell receptor (beta chain) stems from a study of blood T cell repertoires in COVID-19. Assay used: immunoSEQ multiplex PCR; TCRdb lists only in-frame clones, some missing. In the table there are 120,000 or so clones, about 86% of which are singletons. This CDR3 comprises 16 residues. The ends lost 5 bases at V and 1 base at J; junction bases unmatched: 4. Germline CDR1 reads MRHNA; CDR2 reads SNTAGT. The sequencing input was peripheral blood. This TCR derives from a woman aged 45-60 years with acute or convalescent COVID-19. The chain recombines TRBV6-4 with TRBJ2-3, with 12 bases aligning to TRBD2. CDR3 region: CASSLRTSGGTDTQYF. The CDR3 DNA sequence: TGTGCCAGCAGTCTACGGACTAGCGGGGGCACAGATACGCAGTATTTT.